The TCR beta chain described here comes from a study of T cell responses to AZD1222 COVID-19 vaccine listed by TCRdb under 2021. Background for the entire study: TCR sequencing covered fewer than 250 trial participants: 200 to 220 given two doses of AZD1222 and about 26 given two doses of MenACWY control vaccine. Trial participants were enrolled by age into subgroups of 18-55, 56-69 and 70-plus years, and around 150, 29 and 61 TCR-sequenced participants, respectively, were included in these subgroups.

The CDR3 regions of human TCRbeta chains were subjected to immunosequencing. The paper's data handling went like this. Repertoire TCRs were matched against a reference library of SARS-CoV-2-specific TCRs generated with the MIRA antigen-specificity platform. Breadth was defined as the fraction of unique TCRs that were SARS-CoV-2-associated, and depth was defined as the fraction of total T cells that were SARS-CoV-2-associated. Using the MIRA data, each spike-specific TCR was assigned both to the spike region to which the TCR was reactive and to a CD4 or CD8 class. Log10-transformed breadth and depth values were compared by one-way ANOVA with Sidak's multiple comparisons tests. In TCRdb, the immuneACCESS table is reduced to in-frame sequences with V and J assigned. These tables do not hold every clone; where another copy was compared, an unresolved V gene accounts for under half, and the others remain unexplained. That table furnishes V, J and clone size, whereas the DNA furnished D and trimming. For this sample there are about 150,000 clones; roughly nine tenths appear just once. Of the sample, approximately 0.97% is held by the ten largest clones.

Taken from the germline V gene (reference sequence), the CDR1 and CDR2 loops are LNHDA and SQIVND. The trim is 1 base for V and 2 bases for J, with a gap of 12 bases between the germline ends. The CDR3 starts with the cysteine, ends with the phenylalanine, and has 15 residues. The only DNA kept is the CDR3, 45 bases in frame from the first base. What the study reported, not specific to this receptor: Participants were mostly white British and included more females than males, and it was suggested by the authors that clonal diversity may have been underestimated. A significant rise in spike-specific TCR breadth and depth was observed after two AZD1222 doses relative to day 0 and relative to MenACWY recipients. In the small 56-69-year group, the increase in depth fell short of significance, most likely because of low power. The vaccine-associated CD4 TCRs covered the entire spike protein, and the dominant responses fell in regions 160-218 and 743-854. No day 14 peak-response samples were available, so repertoires were characterized only after the peak T cell response. Reportedly, almost half of the unique spike-specific TCRs recognized epitopes lying outside the regions that are mutated in the B.1.351 and B.1.1.7 variants. Conclusions about previously exposed vaccinees are limited, since just 5 to 7 AZD1222 recipients were seropositive for SARS-CoV-2 at baseline.

Explained via the paper, the time point label denotes: about 28 days (+/-7) after the second vaccine dose. AZD1222 recipients with second doses at about 4 weeks or about 12 weeks were pooled, because spike-specific TCR depth and breadth did not differ between schedules. Vaccinee samples came from UK trials COV001 and COV002, including a single-blind randomized controlled phase 2/3 trial of AZD1222 (ChAdOx1 nCoV-19) in healthy adults. Trial participant PBMC samples were collected at day 0 and day 28 after the second dose for TCRbeta chain sequencing. This clone was picked up one time. Its antigen is not yet known. Base qualities are not at hand, and no much larger clone is one base apart.

The sequence links TRBV19 to TRBJ2-7; there is no confident call for the D gene. This receptor was identified in an adult who received the AZD1222 COVID-19 vaccine. This specimen was peripheral blood, taken 28 days after the second AZD1222 dose. The CDR3 loop reads CASSIGSVGTYEQYF. The bases read TGTGCCAGTAGTATAGGTTCGGTCGGAACCTACGAGCAGTACTTC.